This note documents a single T cell receptor (beta chain) sequence. The data derive from a study of T cells expressing NK-cell markers. The overall study: It was from sorted CD3+CD56+NKG2C+, CD3+CD56+NKG2C- and CD3+CD56-NKG2C+ T cells that TCR beta repertoires came.

CDR1 and CDR2 (germline): SNHLY, FYNNEI. CDR3 length: 13 residues. TCRdb processed the 5' RACE reads again and assigns one entry to each CDR3 protein, with no DNA. The table for this sample gives about 370,000 distinct CDR3 sequences. This clonotype originated in a woman aged 45-59 years in good health. The chain joins TRBV2 to TRBJ2-2; TCRdb gives TRBD1 as the D gene, but with no DNA this cannot be confirmed. The sequencing input was blood T cells: a sorted CD56 or NKG2C T cell subset, CD4+ or CD8+ T cells, or bulk PBMC T cells (not recorded which). CDR3 protein: CASSARGHGELFF.